Reported below is one T cell receptor (beta chain). Its antigen is not known. This may come from a read error, since a much larger clone is one base off. This record belongs to a study of glioma-infiltrating T cells. Study observations and caveats: Gliomas, especially low-grade, showed above-expected tissue-blood divergence; non-neoplastic patients showed below. CDR3 overlap between tissue and blood was very small.

Using RNA template, CDR3s of TCR alpha and beta were amplified with iRepertoire arm-PCR. One-step reverse transcription and amplification started from approximately 100-400 ng of tissue mRNA or PBMC total RNA. TCRdb passed the multiplex PCR reads through MiXCR, listing each CDR3 protein once. The table shows 84,000 or so distinct CDR3 sequences, with under 30% occurring only once. CDR1 and CDR2 (germline): MGHRA, YSYEKL. The CDR3 is 15 residues long. Trimming shortened V by 2 bases and J by 2 bases, and 12 bases separated the two germline ends. Specimen: glioma tissue, nonneoplastic brain tissue, or PBMCs (not recorded which). This clonotype originated in a human donor with low-grade glioma or glioblastoma, undergoing nonglioma brain surgery, or in good health (not recorded which). The chain carries TRBV4-1 and TRBJ1-2; D is ambiguous. The CDR3 sequence: CASSQPRNANYGYTF. The CDR3 nucleotides read TGCGCCAGCAGCCAACCCCGGAATGCCAACTATGGCTACACCTTC.